The clone carrying this T cell receptor (beta chain) was counted ten times or more. The data derive from a study of beta chain features in type 1 diabetes. Of the isolated RNA, all was reverse transcribed, and so the sequenced material was expressed TCRB transcripts. Data came from immunoSEQ multiplex PCR; TCRdb stores just in-frame clones and leaves some out. The repertoire has 160,000 or so clones, approximately 12% of them found once; the top ten carry roughly 2%. Sample: central memory CD4+ T cells from blood. This sequence was found in a young man in good health.

The CDR3, as DNA: TGTGCCACCAGCAAAGCCTCCAATGAGCAGTTCTTC. Protein product: CATSKASNEQFF. This chain connects TRBV15 to TRBJ2-1; no clear D. The V end lost 4 bases, the J end lost 6 bases, and 7 bases lay between the germline ends. The CDR3 is 12 residues long. Germline V gives CDR1 LNHNV, CDR2 YYDKDF (reference sequence). Variable domain in full (rest from reference TRBV15 and TRBJ2-1): DAMVIQNPRYQVTQFGKPVTLSCSQTLNHNVMYWYQQKSSQAPKLLFHYYDKDFNNEADTPDNFQSRRPNTSFCFLDIRSPGLGDTAMYLCATSKASNEQFFGPGTRLTVL.